This entry concerns a single T cell receptor (beta chain). Its antigen is unknown. The sample belongs to a study of shared clonotypes between healthy human individuals. Study results and limitations: Compared with memory subsets, naive subsets generally had larger estimated richness.

It was at deep level that the assay was run. This table comes from immunoSEQ multiplex PCR, and its TCRdb copy is limited to in-frame clones, with some not included. The sample has millions of clones; less than 95% are singletons. CDR1 SQVTM and CDR2 ANQGSEA come from the germline V gene. The CDR3 loop spans 16 amino acids. The J segment lost 4 bases and the V segment lost 6 bases, leaving 6 bases of the junction unmatched. CD45RO-negative cells were positively selected for CCR7, leaving out terminally differentiated effector memory CD45RA+ cells. This clonotype originated in a man between 18 and 29 years old in good health. The genes are TRBV29-1 and TRBJ2-2, with 15 bases matching TRBD2. The sequencing sample was made of naive CD8+ T cells sorted from blood. DNA of the CDR3: TGCAGCGTGGGACTAGCGGGAGGTCCGGGCACCGGGGAGCTGTTTTTT. Translated, it gives CSVGLAGGPGTGELFF.